The 19 T cell receptor beta chains below were found in one sample sequenced in a study of response to subunit inactivated influenza vaccine. In TCRdb, the RT-PCR reads were re-called with MiXCR into one record per CDR3 protein. Of 560,000 or so distinct CDR3 sequences in the sample, roughly 8.2% were seen once. Material: PBMCs from blood, obtained around 25 months after vaccination. All receptors come from a man in his fifties or sixties who received an inactivated influenza vaccine.

The chain joins TRBV6-1 to TRBJ1-3; possible D gene TRBD1, 5 bases. Per germline, CDR1 MNHNS and CDR2 SASEGT. This CDR3 spans 14 amino acids. With 10 bases removed from V and 2 bases from J, the gap between germline ends came to 15 bases. The CDR3 sequence: CATGRMGAGNTIYF. CDR3 in DNA: TGTGCCACTGGCCGGATGGGGGCTGGAAACACCATATATTTT.

This clonotype has a handful of counts. The chain recombines TRBV5-5 with TRBJ1-1; D is perhaps TRBD1 (6 bases). Trimming took off 1 base at V and 9 bases at J, with 13 bases between the two ends. The V gene's germline CDR1 is SGHKS and CDR2 YYEKEE (reference sequence). The CDR3 contains 13 residues. The CDR3 loop is CASSLQTGDKAFF. The CDR3 bases are TGTGCCAGCAGCTTGCAGACAGGAGATAAAGCTTTCTTT.

This clonotype was observed many times. The V gene is TRBV20-1, the J gene TRBJ2-1; D is undetermined. From germline, CDR1 is DFQATT and CDR2 SNEGSKA (reference sequence). V was shortened by 5 bases and J by 0 bases, with 11 bases between the two germline ends. The CDR3 is 14 residues long. The chain's CDR3 is CSASSRTSYNEQFF. The CDR3 DNA is TGCAGTGCTTCCTCTCGGACCTCCTACAATGAGCAGTTCTTC.

This clonotype was seen ten or more times. The chain employs TRBV3-1 and TRBJ2-7; D possibly corresponds to TRBD1 (6 bases). The germline V gene encodes CDR1 LGHDT and CDR2 YNNKEL (reference sequence). Between the trimmed V and J ends, which lost 4 bases and 3 bases, there was a span of 13 bases. This CDR3 comprises 14 residues. CDR3: CASSLTGKSYEQYF. CDR3 DNA sequence: TGTGCCAGCAGCCTGACAGGAAAAAGCTACGAGCAGTACTTC.

This clonotype was observed a few times. The rearrangement links TRBV14 to TRBJ1-1, with D perhaps matching TRBD1 (6 bases). This CDR3 contains 15 residues. CDR1 is SGHDN, CDR2 FVKESK, per germline. Trimming stripped 1 base from V and 6 bases from J, with 15 bases between. The CDR3 region is CASSQAQGGWAEAFF. DNA of the CDR3: TGTGCCAGCAGCCAAGCGCAAGGGGGTTGGGCTGAAGCTTTCTTT.

V and J are TRBV5-1 and TRBJ2-1; TRBD2 is a possible D gene (5 bases). CDR3 length: 17 amino acids. Trimming stripped 0 bases from V and 2 bases from J, with 15 bases between. Germline assignment: CDR1 SGHRS and CDR2 YFSETQ. Here the CDR3 DNA reads TGCGCCAGCAGCTTGGCCCTAGGAAGGGAGCCCTACAATGAGCAGTTCTTC. Translating it yields CASSLALGREPYNEQFF.

The chain combines TRBV7-9 with TRBJ2-5; 9 bases fit TRBD2. V lost 5 bases and J lost 6; bases outside the gene matches: 13. Looked up from germline, CDR1 is SEHNR and CDR2 is FQNEAQ (reference sequence). The CDR3 is made up of 16 amino acids. CDR3 DNA: TGTGCCAGCAGCCAGGTCCCGGGACTAGCAGGACAGACCCAGTACTTC. It yields the protein CASSQVPGLAGQTQYF.

The rearrangement links TRBV15 to TRBJ2-1, with TRBD2 as a possible D gene (6 bases). The length of the CDR3 is 18 residues. Germline V gives CDR1 LNHNV, CDR2 YYDKDF (reference sequence). V was shortened by 2 bases and J by 2 bases, with 19 bases between the two germline ends. DNA for the CDR3: TGTGCCACCAGCAGATCCCCCTCTCCTAGCGCTCCCTACAATGAGCAGTTCTTC. The encoded protein is CATSRSPSPSAPYNEQFF. The complete variable domain, with remaining parts taken from reference TRBV15 and TRBJ2-1, reads DAMVIQNPRYQVTQFGKPVTLSCSQTLNHNVMYWYQQKSSQAPKLLFHYYDKDFNNEADTPDNFQSRRPNTSFCFLDIRSPGLGDTAMYLCATSRSPSPSAPYNEQFFGPGTRLTVL.

V and J are TRBV6-1 and TRBJ2-5; D possibly uses TRBD1 or TRBD2 (5 bases each). The CDR3 extends over 14 amino acids. V was trimmed by 6 bases and J by 5 bases, leaving 16 bases between them. Germline V CDR1 and CDR2: MNHNS, SASEGT. DNA for the CDR3: TGTGCCAGCAGAAACCGGGGCAGAGGGGAGACCCAGTACTTC. This codes for CASRNRGRGETQYF.

In this sample, this clonotype turned up many times. The chain employs TRBV29-1 and TRBJ1-1; 8 bases are shared with TRBD1. Germline-derived CDR1 and CDR2 are SQVTM and ANQGSEA. This CDR3 is built from 13 residues. Losses at the gene ends were 7 bases for V and 4 bases for J; bases not matched to a gene: 8. As DNA, the CDR3 is TGCAGCGCTGGACAGGGCCCAGTCACTGAAGCTTTCTTT. Its protein is CSAGQGPVTEAFF.

This clonotype was seen more than once but under ten times. The chain recombines TRBV10-3 with TRBJ2-3; 7 nucleotides agree with TRBD2. V shed 7 bases, J shed 8 bases, and the junction held 12 bases outside the gene matches. Germline lookup yields CDR1 ENHRY and CDR2 SYGVKD. The CDR3 extends over 14 amino acids. In DNA, the CDR3 is TGTGCCATCACCCCACGGGGGGAGGGTTCTACGCAGTATTTT. The encoded protein is CAITPRGEGSTQYF.

This clonotype was observed many times. The chain has TRBV15 and TRBJ1-5; D unclear. From germline, CDR1 is LNHNV and CDR2 YYDKDF (reference sequence). Between the trimmed V and J ends, which lost 3 bases and 1 base, there was a span of 7 bases. The CDR3 has 14 residues. The CDR3 here is CATSSVRSNQPQHF. The CDR3 DNA follows: TGTGCCACCAGCAGTGTCCGGAGCAATCAGCCCCAGCATTTT.

This clonotype has at least ten counts. V and J are TRBV2 and TRBJ2-2; the D gene is possibly TRBD1 (6 bases). V lost 4 bases and J 7 bases, leaving 13 bases between the germline ends. The CDR3 has 14 residues. CDR1 and CDR2 (germline): SNHLY, FYNNEI. The DNA for the CDR3 is TGTGCCAGCAGTGGTTCGCAGGGGTTCGGGGAGCTGTTTTTT. Translating gives CASSGSQGFGELFF.

The chain has TRBV4-3 and TRBJ2-4; 11 bases line up with TRBD2. The CDR3 is 16 amino acids. V lost 3 bases and J lost 4; bases outside the gene matches: 5. The V gene's germline CDR1 is LGHNA and CDR2 YSLEER. DNA of the CDR3: TGCGCCAGCAGCCAGTACCTAGCGGGGGGAAAAAACATTCAGTACTTC. Translating gives CASSQYLAGGKNIQYF.

This clonotype was seen at least ten times. This CDR3 is CASSPDVSGANVLTF. The CDR3 region has the DNA TGCGCCAGCAGCCCGGACGTCTCTGGGGCCAACGTCCTGACTTTC. The chain employs TRBV5-1 and TRBJ2-6; the D is unclear. CDR3 length equals 15 residues. Per germline, CDR1 SGHRS and CDR2 YFSETQ. Trimming took 4 bases from V and 0 from J, leaving 8 bases between them.

There are many counts of this clonotype. J is TRBJ2-3 and V is TRBV7-2, with 9 bases fitting TRBD2. Germline CDR1 and CDR2: SGHTA and FQGNSA. V dropped 1 base and J dropped 4; count of bases not matched to a gene: 6. The CDR3 has 16 amino acids. The CDR3 region has the DNA TGTGCCAGCAGCTTAGGTCTAGCGGGGTCCGCAGATACGCAGTATTTT. Its translation is CASSLGLAGSADTQYF.

Of note for this clonotype: A much larger clone differs from this one at a single base, so this may be a read error. CDR3 region: CASSPMVWGFENNEQFF. The DNA for the CDR3 is TGTGCCAGCAGCCCAATGGTGTGGGGGTTTGAGAACAATGAGCAGTTCTTC. The chain carries TRBV11-2 and TRBJ2-1; the D call may be TRBD1 or TRBD2 (5 bases each). This CDR3 is built from 17 residues. CDR1 is SGHAT and CDR2 is FQNNGV in the germline V gene. V was cut by 5 bases and J by 5 bases, with 22 bases left in between.

This clonotype turned up a few times. This sequence joins TRBV5-1 and TRBJ1-2, with D possibly TRBD1 on 5 matching bases. CDR1 and CDR2 (germline): SGHRS, YFSETQ. Between the trimmed V and J ends, which lost 0 bases and 4 bases, there was a span of 10 bases. The CDR3 length is 14 residues. Here the CDR3 reads CASSLGGGTYGYTF. The DNA of the CDR3 is TGCGCCAGCAGCTTGGGTGGAGGGACCTATGGCTACACCTTC.

The chain uses TRBV11-2 and TRBJ2-1; a possible D gene is TRBD2 (5 bases). Germline V CDR1 and CDR2: SGHAT, FQNNGV. The CDR3 spans 13 residues. The germline V and J ends were trimmed by 1 base and 14 bases, with 15 bases remaining between them. CDR3 amino acids: CASSLGERAPKFF. The CDR3 coding sequence is TGTGCCAGCAGCTTAGGGGAGCGCGCCCCGAAGTTCTTC.